The 31 T cell receptor beta chains given below trace back to one sample, sequenced in a study of cytomegalovirus exposure and HLA in healthy donors (dated by TCRdb to the late 2010s). The library was built by means of the immunoSEQ multiplex PCR assay. The multiplex PCR relied on a mix of 60 forward primers for TCR Vbeta segments and 13 reverse primers for TCR Jbeta segments. Imported from immuneACCESS, the table was reduced by TCRdb to in-frame sequences with V and J called. These copies leave out some clones; in studies compared against another copy, an unresolved V gene accounts for under half, and the cause of the remainder is not known. The sample has 250,000 to 350,000 clones on record, 86% of them singletons. The ten top clones hold about 4% of the sample. Source material: PBMCs. Receptors originate from a man aged 40-49 years in good health and CMV-seropositive.

The rearrangement links TRBV5-1 to TRBJ1-2, with D maybe TRBD1 (6 bases). Trimming took 1 base from V and 2 from J, leaving 12 bases between them. CDR1 is SGHRS, CDR2 YFSETQ, per germline. CDR3 length: 15 amino acids. The CDR3 coding sequence is TGCGCCAGCAGCTTGAGTACAGGGACAAACTATGGCTACACCTTC. Amino acid sequence: CASSLSTGTNYGYTF.

The V gene is TRBV28, the J gene TRBJ2-1; the match to TRBD2 covers 10 bases. In germline, CDR1 is MDHEN, CDR2 SYDVKM. This CDR3 comprises 19 residues. V was clipped by 3 bases and J by 6 bases; unmatched bases: 17. The CDR3 sequence: CASSFYGGSSGRHGNEQFF. In nucleotides, the CDR3 is TGTGCCAGCAGTTTCTACGGAGGGTCTAGCGGGAGACATGGCAATGAGCAGTTCTTC.

The chain joins TRBV11-2 to TRBJ2-1; tentative D call: TRBD1 (5 bases). Germline V gives CDR1 SGHAT, CDR2 FQNNGV. Trimming left V 1 base short and J 8 bases short, with 9 bases between. This CDR3 region has 13 residues. CDR3 protein: CASSLGRADEQFF. The CDR3 DNA follows: TGTGCCAGCAGCTTAGGCAGGGCAGATGAGCAGTTCTTC.

This rearrangement joins TRBV4-1 to TRBJ2-1, with 8 bases matching TRBD2. The ends lost 1 base at V and 1 base at J; junction bases unmatched: 3. This CDR3 is 16 amino acids long. The germline gives CDR1 MGHRA, CDR2 YSYEKL. In DNA, the CDR3 is TGCGCCAGCAGCCAAGGCCGGGAGGGGTCCTACAATGAGCAGTTCTTC. It codes for CASSQGREGSYNEQFF.

V and J are TRBV9 and TRBJ1-2, with 7 bases aligning to TRBD1. The length of the CDR3 is 13 residues. V shed 3 bases and J 6 bases; nucleotides not matched to a gene: 5. Germline loops: CDR1 SGDLS, CDR2 YYNGEE. The CDR3 spells CASSGDREDGYTF. CDR3 DNA: TGTGCCAGCAGCGGAGACAGGGAGGATGGCTACACCTTC.

This chain uses TRBV29-1 with TRBJ2-1; 11 bases match TRBD1. The V gene's germline CDR1 is SQVTM and CDR2 ANQGSEA. V shed 4 bases and J 7 bases; nucleotides not matched to a gene: 6. The CDR3 loop spans 14 amino acids. Here the CDR3 reads CSVVLGTGGNEQFF. Here the CDR3 DNA reads TGCAGCGTTGTTCTAGGGACAGGGGGAAATGAGCAGTTCTTC.

The chain employs TRBV6-6 and TRBJ1-1; D unclear. V was cut by 0 bases and J by 5 bases, with 7 bases left in between. Germline CDR1 MNHNY, CDR2 SVGAGI (reference sequence). This CDR3 has 13 residues. As DNA, the CDR3 is TGTGCCAGCAGTTACTCGTCCAGTACTGAAGCTTTCTTT. It codes for CASSYSSSTEAFF.

The chain has TRBV13 and TRBJ1-3; the D gene is possibly TRBD1 (5 bases). CDR1 PRHDT and CDR2 FYEKMQ come from the germline V gene (reference sequence). Trimming left V 0 bases short and J 3 bases short, with 12 bases between. The CDR3 runs 16 residues. CDR3 protein: CASSLGAREGGNTIYF. The CDR3, as DNA: TGTGCCAGCAGCTTAGGCGCCAGGGAAGGTGGAAACACCATATATTTT.

The J gene is TRBJ2-1, the V gene TRBV19; possibly TRBD2 for D (5 bases). V was trimmed by 7 bases and J by 0 bases, leaving 13 bases between them. Germline loops: CDR1 LNHDA, CDR2 SQIVND (reference sequence). The CDR3 is made up of 15 amino acids. CDR3 in DNA: TGTGCCAGTACCCAAGCGGTTCGCTCCTACAATGAGCAGTTCTTC. Translated, it gives CASTQAVRSYNEQFF.

J is TRBJ1-3 and V is TRBV7-9; D not certain. This CDR3 has 15 residues. Germline assignment: CDR1 SEHNR and CDR2 FQNEAQ (reference sequence). The V end was cut by 2 bases, the J end by 0 bases, with 8 bases between. CDR3 nucleotide sequence: TGTGCCAGCAGCTTACTCCTTCCCTCTGGAAACACCATATATTTT. Protein product: CASSLLLPSGNTIYF. The full variable domain, completed using reference TRBV7-9 and TRBJ1-3, is DTGVSQNPRHKITKRGQNVTFRCDPISEHNRLYWYRQTLGQGPEFLTYFQNEAQLEKSRLLSDRFSAERPKGSFSTLEIQRTEQGDSAMYLCASSLLLPSGNTIYFGEGSWLTVV.

V usage is TRBV28 and J usage is TRBJ1-2; perhaps TRBD1 as D (6 bases). This CDR3 comprises 12 residues. Germline CDR1 and CDR2: MDHEN and SYDVKM. Trimming pared 2 bases from V and 5 bases from J, leaving 6 bases between. CDR3 residues: CASSLQGYGYTF. CDR3 nucleotides: TGTGCCAGCAGTTTACAGGGGTATGGCTACACCTTC.

The rearrangement links TRBV4-1 to TRBJ2-3; D perhaps matches TRBD2 (6 bases). Germline V gene sequence: CDR1 MGHRA, CDR2 YSYEKL. Trimming took off 4 bases at V and 1 base at J, with 12 bases between the two ends. CDR3 length equals 15 residues. The CDR3 DNA reads as TGCGCCAGCAGCCCCCAGAGCGGGCGCACAGATACGCAGTATTTT. It translates to CASSPQSGRTDTQYF.

This chain joins TRBV7-8 and TRBJ2-3, with TRBD2 matching over 10 bases. From germline, CDR1 is SGHVS and CDR2 FQNEAQ. The V segment lost 11 bases and the J segment 4 bases; nucleotides outside the gene matches: 15. The CDR3 consists of 16 residues. The DNA of the CDR3 is TGTGCCGAATCTCTAGATAGCGGGAGGTTTCCAGATACGCAGTATTTT. Translated: CAESLDSGRFPDTQYF.

The rearrangement uses TRBV5-1 and TRBJ1-5, with 8 bases fitting TRBD1. After removal of 5 bases from V and 4 bases from J, the junction contained 5 bases not matched to a gene. The CDR3 extends over 14 amino acids. Germline V gene data show CDR1 as SGHRS and CDR2 as YFSETQ. DNA for the CDR3: TGCGCCAGCAGACCGGACAGGGATAATCAGCCCCAGCATTTT. Its translation is CASRPDRDNQPQHF. The whole variable domain, remainder taken from reference TRBV5-1 and TRBJ1-5, is KAGVTQTPRYLIKTRGQQVTLSCSPISGHRSVSWYQQTPGQGLQFLFEYFSETQRNKGNFPGRFSGRQFSNSRSEMNVSTLELGDSALYLCASRPDRDNQPQHFGDGTRLSIL.

As concerns this clone: A read error may produce the germline difference seen at one junction end. This chain joins TRBV28 and TRBJ2-7; a possible D gene is TRBD1 (5 bases). Germline assignment: CDR1 MDHEN and CDR2 SYDVKM. CDR3 length: 13 residues. The CDR3 here is CASSFREIYKQYF. The CDR3 DNA reads as TGTGCCAGCAGCTTCAGGGAAATCTACAAGCAGTACTTC.

Here the CDR3 reads CASSSTGKDSPLHF. The CDR3 DNA reads TGTGCCAGCAGCTCGACCGGGAAGGATTCACCCCTCCACTTT. The rearrangement joins TRBV7-3 to TRBJ1-6; D unclear. The CDR3 consists of 14 residues. The germline V and J ends were trimmed by 4 bases and 8 bases, with 12 bases remaining between them. Germline loops: CDR1 SGHTA, CDR2 FQGTGA.

A word on this clone: The same CDR3 also results from other DNA sequences found in this sample. The chain has TRBV5-1 and TRBJ2-7, with 7 positions matching TRBD1. The CDR3 is made up of 14 amino acids. Germline CDR1 and CDR2: SGHRS and YFSETQ. The V and J ends lost 0 bases and 3 bases, in that order; junction bases with no gene match: 3. CDR3 loop: CASSLGTGNYEQYF. The DNA of the CDR3 is TGCGCCAGCAGCTTGGGGACAGGAAACTACGAGCAGTACTTC.

The chain recombines TRBV5-1 with TRBJ2-1; D is perhaps TRBD2 (5 bases). V lost 4 bases to trimming and J lost 2 bases, with 19 bases between them. Germline loops: CDR1 SGHRS, CDR2 YFSETQ. CDR3 length: 17 amino acids. The CDR3 is CASSDPGRSGAYNEQFF. The CDR3 DNA follows: TGCGCCAGCAGCGATCCTGGCCGGAGCGGAGCCTACAATGAGCAGTTCTTC.

The chain combines TRBV9 with TRBJ2-3; the match to TRBD1 covers 8 bases. This CDR3 contains 16 residues. The trim removed 4 bases at V and 2 bases at J, leaving 9 bases unmatched. CDR1 and CDR2 (germline): SGDLS, YYNGEE. DNA for the CDR3: TGTGCCAGCAGCTCTGGACAGGGTCCTTTCACAGATACGCAGTATTTT. This encodes CASSSGQGPFTDTQYF.

The chain has TRBV21-1 and TRBJ2-3; the D segment call TRBD1 is taken from the table without a DNA check. TRBV21-1 is an annotated pseudogene. The CDR3 runs 15 residues. The CDR3 region is CASSKARGYEDTQYF. As DNA, the CDR3 is TGTGCCAGCAGCAAAGCCAGGGGGTATGAAGATACGCAGTATTTT.

The chain couples TRBV27 to TRBJ2-7; 8 positions match TRBD2. Looked up from germline, CDR1 is MNHEY and CDR2 is SMNVEV (reference sequence). Germline trimming cut 4 bases from V and 6 bases from J; bases unmatched to any gene: 5. The CDR3 is 13 amino acids. CDR3 amino acids: CASSWREEAEQYF. CDR3 nucleotides: TGTGCCAGCAGTTGGCGGGAGGAGGCCGAGCAGTACTTC.

The J gene is TRBJ2-3, the V gene TRBV4-2; D remains ambiguous. Trimming took 0 bases from V and 2 from J, leaving 9 bases between them. CDR3 length equals 15 residues. CDR1 and CDR2 (germline): LGHNA, YNFKEQ. CDR3 bases: TGTGCCAGCAGCCAAGATGGGCCCATCACAGATACGCAGTATTTT. Amino acids: CASSQDGPITDTQYF.

This CDR3 is CASSSRQGSYEQYF. As DNA, the CDR3 is TGTGCCAGTAGTTCGCGACAGGGCTCCTACGAGCAGTACTTC. The chain joins TRBV19 to TRBJ2-7; TRBD1 matches at 7 bases. CDR1 and CDR2 from the germline V gene are LNHDA and SQIVND (reference sequence). The CDR3 is 14 residues long. With V trimmed by 5 bases and J by 0 bases, 4 bases remained unmatched.

This clone is a singleton in its sample. The chain uses TRBV11-3 and TRBJ2-1; D ambiguous. Germline V gene sequence: CDR1 SGHNT, CDR2 YENEEA. V was shortened by 0 bases and J by 3 bases, with 6 bases between the two germline ends. The CDR3 length is 14 residues. The CDR3 DNA follows: TGTGCCAGCAGCTTAGAGGGCCTCTACAATGAGCAGTTCTTC. Translation: CASSLEGLYNEQFF.

The chain links TRBV28 to TRBJ2-1; D ambiguous. The V and J ends lost 4 bases and 9 bases respectively, with 16 bases between them. CDR1 MDHEN and CDR2 SYDVKM come from the germline V gene. There are 14 residues in the CDR3. CDR3 coding DNA: TGTGCCAGCAGTTCCCCCCTTAGAATTAGTGAGCAGTTCTTC. Its protein is CASSSPLRISEQFF.

The chain has TRBV5-1 and TRBJ2-3; TRBD1 aligns across 7 bases. The germline CDR1 and CDR2 sequences are SGHRS and YFSETQ. The CDR3 spans 16 residues. With 4 bases clipped from V and 0 bases from J, the junction kept 8 bases outside the gene matches. CDR3 sequence reads: CASSQGQYPSTDTQYF. As DNA, the CDR3 is TGCGCCAGCAGCCAGGGACAGTACCCTAGCACAGATACGCAGTATTTT.

This chain links TRBV19 with TRBJ2-1, with 10 nucleotides matching TRBD2. CDR3 length: 14 amino acids. Germline values: CDR1 LNHDA, CDR2 SQIVND (reference sequence). Unmatched junction bases numbered 5, after V lost 3 bases and J lost 9 bases. The CDR3 DNA sequence: TGTGCCAGTAGTATGGGGACTAGCGAGAGTGAGCAGTTCTTC. Its protein is CASSMGTSESEQFF.

This rearrangement joins TRBV28 to TRBJ2-5; the D is unclear. The CDR3 is 14 amino acids. Germline lookup yields CDR1 MDHEN and CDR2 SYDVKM. The V end lost 3 bases, the J end lost 2 bases, and 10 bases lay between the germline ends. The chain's CDR3 is CASSFDQTQETQYF. The DNA of the CDR3 is TGTGCCAGCAGTTTTGACCAGACTCAAGAGACCCAGTACTTC. The variable domain in full, with the rest retrieved from reference TRBV28 and TRBJ2-5, is DVKVTQSSRYLVKRTGEKVFLECVQDMDHENMFWYRQDPGLGLRLIYFSYDVKMKEKGDIPEGYSVSREKKERFSLILESASTNQTSMYLCASSFDQTQETQYFGPGTRLLVL.

CDR3 nucleotide sequence: TGTGCCAGCAGTTTATCGGGGATCTGGCAGATTAATGAAAAACTGTTTTTT. Translating gives CASSLSGIWQINEKLFF. The chain employs TRBV28 and TRBJ1-4; D ambiguous. The CDR3 runs to 17 residues. Trimming removed 1 base from V and 4 bases from J, with 16 bases in between. Germline V gene sequence: CDR1 MDHEN, CDR2 SYDVKM.

This chain uses TRBV4-1 with TRBJ2-7, with TRBD2 identical over 11 bases. The CDR3 length is 15 residues. CDR1 is MGHRA and CDR2 is YSYEKL in the germline V gene. J lost 4 bases, V lost 1 base, and 3 bases had no gene match. The CDR3 DNA follows: TGCGCCAGCAGCCAAGCACTAGCGGGGGTTTACGAGCAGTACTTC. It translates to CASSQALAGVYEQYF.

The J gene is TRBJ1-2, the V gene TRBV19, with 8 positions matching TRBD1. Per germline, CDR1 LNHDA and CDR2 SQIVND (reference sequence). V was pared by 11 bases and J by 5 bases, with 16 bases of the junction left unmatched. The CDR3 extends over 15 amino acids. The CDR3 DNA sequence: TGTGCCGCCTCGAGGGGACAGGAGTACACTTATGGCTACACCTTC. Its protein product is CAASRGQEYTYGYTF.